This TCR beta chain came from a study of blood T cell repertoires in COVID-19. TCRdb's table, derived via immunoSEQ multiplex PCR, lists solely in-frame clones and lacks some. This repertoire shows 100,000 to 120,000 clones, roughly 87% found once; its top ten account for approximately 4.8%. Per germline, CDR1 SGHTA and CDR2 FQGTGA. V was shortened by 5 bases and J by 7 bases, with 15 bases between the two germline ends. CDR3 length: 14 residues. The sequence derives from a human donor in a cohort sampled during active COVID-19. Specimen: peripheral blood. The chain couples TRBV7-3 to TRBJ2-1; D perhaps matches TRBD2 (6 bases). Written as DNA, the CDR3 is TGTGCCAGCAGCGCCGAGGGACTTATTAATGAGCAGTTCTTC. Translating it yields CASSAEGLINEQFF.